This record looks at one T cell receptor (beta chain) sequence and its context. FACS enriched CD8+ TEMRA cells, while bulk CD8+ and CD4+ were negatively isolated. This specimen comes from a study of CD8 T cells in Susac syndrome. It was with random hexamers that about 0.45 to 1 ug RNA was reverse transcribed. Amplification of TCR beta CDR3 was carried out by immunoSEQ multiplex PCR, which covered 54 Vbeta and 13 Jbeta segments. TCRdb re-analysed the immunoSEQ multiplex PCR reads in MiXCR, keeping a single row per CDR3 protein. Here the sample spans some 260,000 distinct CDR3 sequences, approximately 84% being singletons. This CDR3 region has 12 residues. CDR1 is SQVTM and CDR2 is ANQGSEA in the germline V gene. The germline V and J ends were trimmed by 0 bases and 10 bases, with 10 bases remaining between them.

V is TRBV29-1 and J is TRBJ2-1; D unresolved. Sequences were obtained from CD8+ T cells from PBMCs. The clonotype comes from a human donor with multiple sclerosis. The DNA of the CDR3 is TGCAGCGTTGAAGAGGGTGGCGCCGAGCAGTTCTTC. Amino acid sequence: CSVEEGGAEQFF.